A single sample is the source of the 27 T cell receptor beta chains below, sequenced in a study of blood T cell repertoires in COVID-19. Libraries were prepared by immunoSEQ multiplex PCR; TCRdb keeps only in-frame clonotypes and omits some of them. This table has around 120,000 clones, roughly 85% appearing once. Sequenced material: peripheral blood. The source of these receptors is a human donor in a cohort sampled during active COVID-19.

For the CDR3, the DNA is TGTGCCAGCACCGCGGACAGGGGCGAACTTAATGAAAAACTGTTTTTT. Protein: CASTADRGELNEKLFF. This rearrangement joins TRBV5-4 to TRBJ1-4; 9 bases are shared with TRBD1. J gave up 4 bases and V 6 bases, and 10 bases lay outside the gene matches. This CDR3 spans 16 amino acids. The V gene's germline CDR1 is SGHNT and CDR2 YYREEE (reference sequence).

This clone was observed a handful of times. The chain uses TRBV7-8 and TRBJ2-3; 10 nucleotides match TRBD2. In germline, CDR1 is SGHVS, CDR2 FQNEAQ. The junction had 5 bases not matched to a gene; V was cut back by 3 bases and J by 2 bases. The CDR3 loop spans 16 amino acids. The CDR3 loop is CASSLHSGRPTDTQYF. CDR3 bases: TGTGCCAGCAGCTTGCATAGCGGGAGGCCCACAGATACGCAGTATTTT. Looking up the rest from reference TRBV7-8 and TRBJ2-3 gives the full variable domain: GAGVSQSPRYKVAKRGQDVALRCDPISGHVSLFWYQQALGQGPEFLTYFQNEAQLDKSGLPSDRFFAERPEGSVSTLKIQRTQQEDSAVYLCASSLHSGRPTDTQYFGPGTRLTVL.

In this sample, this clone turned up a few times. The chain carries TRBV28 and TRBJ1-4; TRBD1 matches at 7 bases. CDR3 length equals 16 residues. In germline, CDR1 is MDHEN, CDR2 SYDVKM. V shed 2 bases and J 8 bases; nucleotides not matched to a gene: 11. In DNA form, the CDR3 reads TGTGCCAGCAGTTTAGGGAAAACAGGGGTTTGGGAAAAACTGTTTTTT. Translated, it gives CASSLGKTGVWEKLFF.

This clone has a handful of counts. The gene calls are TRBV5-1 and TRBJ1-1, with 8 bases identical to TRBD1. Germline values: CDR1 SGHRS, CDR2 YFSETQ. The V gene end was trimmed by 4 bases and the J gene end by 2 bases; junction bases not matched to a gene: 10. This CDR3 has 16 amino acids. The CDR3 nucleotides are TGCGCCAGCAGCCCCCGACAGGGGACCACAAACACTGAAGCTTTCTTT. Translated: CASSPRQGTTNTEAFF.

The rearrangement joins TRBV19 to TRBJ1-1; weak D call: TRBD1 (6 bases). Germline-derived CDR1 and CDR2 are LNHDA and SQIVND (reference sequence). The CDR3 is 12 amino acids. The germline V and J ends were trimmed by 0 bases and 8 bases, with 7 bases remaining between them. In DNA, the CDR3 is TGTGCCAGTAGTATAGAGGACAGCGAAGCTTTCTTT. Translating gives CASSIEDSEAFF.

This chain uses TRBV5-4 with TRBJ1-6; possible D gene TRBD1, 5 bases. The V end was cut by 4 bases, the J end by 10 bases, with 18 bases between. The CDR3 sequence is 15 residues long. In germline, CDR1 is SGHNT, CDR2 YYREEE (reference sequence). Written as DNA, the CDR3 is TGTGCCAGCAGCCCACCGAACGGGGGTCCCTCACCCCTCCACTTT. Translated: CASSPPNGGPSPLHF.

The genes are TRBV6-2 or TRBV6-3 and TRBJ2-1; a weak D match, TRBD1 (6 bases). V lost 0 bases, J lost 8 bases, and 17 bases lay in between. There are 16 residues in the CDR3. The germline gives CDR1 MNHEY, CDR2 SVGEGT. This CDR3 reads CASSYSIGTSNYEQFF. As DNA, the CDR3 is TGTGCCAGCAGTTACTCGATAGGGACATCTAATTATGAGCAGTTCTTC.

This clone was seen a handful of times. The rearrangement links TRBV19 to TRBJ1-6; no reliable D call. V gave up 6 bases and J gave up 9 bases, with 21 bases separating them. Germline CDR1 is LNHDA and CDR2 is SQIVND (reference sequence). The CDR3 sequence is 16 residues long. The CDR3 region has the DNA TGTGCCAGTAGCTCGGGTCGGAATTGGAGTGGTTCACCCCTCCACTTT. Its translation: CASSSGRNWSGSPLHF. The full variable domain, its missing parts supplied by reference TRBV19 and TRBJ1-6, is DGGITQSPKYLFRKEGQNVTLSCEQNLNHDAMYWYRQDPGQGLRLIYYSQIVNDFQKGDIAEGYSVSREKKESFPLTVTSAQKNPTAFYLCASSSGRNWSGSPLHFGNGTRLTVT.

The rearrangement links TRBV7-6 to TRBJ2-1, with TRBD2 matching over 7 bases. This CDR3 is built from 17 residues. Trimming at V came to 2 bases and at J to 1 base, leaving 8 bases not matched to a gene. Germline loops: CDR1 SGHVS, CDR2 FNYEAQ. CDR3 nucleotide sequence: TGTGCCAGCAGCTTAAGTGGCGGGAGAGGTTCCTACAATGAGCAGTTCTTC. Translation: CASSLSGGRGSYNEQFF.

The V gene is TRBV2, the J gene TRBJ2-1; a possible D gene is TRBD2 (6 bases). The CDR3 length is 14 residues. In germline, CDR1 is SNHLY, CDR2 FYNNEI. Trimming took off 8 bases at V and 10 bases at J, with 21 bases between the two ends. The chain's CDR3 is CASLLEGLNAEQFF. The CDR3 DNA is TGTGCCAGCCTATTGGAGGGGCTAAACGCCGAGCAGTTCTTC.

The chain links TRBV6-5 to TRBJ2-3; 10 positions match TRBD2. Germline CDR1 is MNHEY and CDR2 is SVGAGI. The junction had 4 bases not matched to a gene; V was cut back by 2 bases and J by 2 bases. This CDR3 is built from 16 residues. The CDR3: CASSYTAGGFTDTQYF. The CDR3 coding sequence is TGTGCCAGCAGTTACACAGCGGGAGGGTTCACAGATACGCAGTATTTT.

This chain uses TRBV3-1 (or the pseudogene TRBV3-2) with TRBJ2-3, with 12 bases identical to TRBD2. The ends lost 0 bases at V and 7 bases at J; junction bases unmatched: 5. The CDR3 has 16 residues. Germline CDR1 and CDR2: LGHDT and YNNKEL (reference sequence). The CDR3 is CASSQDSGLAGNTQYF. As DNA, the CDR3 is TGTGCCAGCAGCCAAGACAGTGGACTAGCGGGAAATACGCAGTATTTT.

About this clone itself: This sample also contains other DNA sequences that code for the same CDR3. CDR3 sequence: CASSFRGREKLFF. CDR3 in DNA: TGTGCCAGCAGCTTCAGGGGGCGTGAAAAACTGTTTTTT. V and J are TRBV11-2 and TRBJ1-4; 8 bases agree with TRBD1. The V and J ends lost 3 bases and 7 bases, in that order; junction bases with no gene match: 1. The CDR3 spans 13 residues. Looked up from germline, CDR1 is SGHAT and CDR2 is FQNNGV.

The chain uses TRBV19 and TRBJ1-1; 7 bases line up with TRBD1. The CDR3 is 14 residues long. The ends lost 8 bases at V and 1 base at J; junction bases unmatched: 7. CDR1 and CDR2 from the germline V gene are LNHDA and SQIVND (reference sequence). The DNA for the CDR3 is TGTGCCAGTGCAGGGGGAGATCGGAACACTGAAGCTTTCTTT. It is translated as CASAGGDRNTEAFF. Complete variable domain (other parts from reference TRBV19 and TRBJ1-1): DGGITQSPKYLFRKEGQNVTLSCEQNLNHDAMYWYRQDPGQGLRLIYYSQIVNDFQKGDIAEGYSVSREKKESFPLTVTSAQKNPTAFYLCASAGGDRNTEAFFGQGTRLTVV.

This clone was counted only a few times. This sequence joins TRBV9 and TRBJ2-2; 8 nucleotides agree with TRBD2. This CDR3 region has 15 residues. J lost 2 bases, V lost 3 bases, and 3 bases had no gene match. Germline V CDR1 and CDR2: SGDLS, YYNGEE. The CDR3 is CASSATSVNTGELFF. CDR3 sequence (DNA): TGTGCCAGCAGCGCGACTAGCGTCAACACCGGGGAGCTGTTTTTT.

This chain connects TRBV3-1 (or the pseudogene TRBV3-2) to TRBJ1-2; D not resolved. The germline gives CDR1 LGHDT, CDR2 YNNKEL (reference sequence). The CDR3 totals 12 residues. V was clipped by 1 base and J by 9 bases, with 9 bases between them. CDR3 sequence (DNA): TGTGCCAGCAGCCAAGGAGGTCGTCGCTACACCTTC. Translated, it gives CASSQGGRRYTF.

The rearrangement joins TRBV28 to TRBJ2-1; 8 bases are shared with TRBD2. After removal of 7 bases from V and 8 bases from J, the junction contained 10 bases not matched to a gene. The germline V gene encodes CDR1 MDHEN and CDR2 SYDVKM. This CDR3 is 14 amino acids long. CDR3 in DNA: TGTGCCAGCACCGCGTCCAGCGGGAGCGATGAGCAGTTCTTC. It translates to CASTASSGSDEQFF.

V gene TRBV7-8 combines with J gene TRBJ1-3; TRBD1 agrees at 8 bases. This CDR3 has 16 residues. V trimming: 3 bases; J trimming: 2 bases; junction bases outside the gene matches: 6. Germline-derived CDR1 and CDR2 are SGHVS and FQNEAQ. DNA for the CDR3: TGTGCCAGCAGCTTTTTCGAGACAGGGGCTGGAAACACCATATATTTT. Translation gives CASSFFETGAGNTIYF.

This clone was observed a handful of times. The chain links TRBV19 to TRBJ2-2; TRBD1 matches at 10 bases. Per germline, CDR1 LNHDA and CDR2 SQIVND (reference sequence). The CDR3 has 15 residues. The trim removed 4 bases at V and 7 bases at J, leaving 6 bases unmatched. In nucleotides, the CDR3 is TGTGCCAGTAGTAACTGGGACAGGGGTGTCGGGGAGCTGTTTTTT. Translated, it gives CASSNWDRGVGELFF.

The chain recombines TRBV6-2 or TRBV6-3 with TRBJ1-5, with 9 bases aligning to TRBD1. The junction had 8 bases not matched to a gene; V was cut back by 5 bases and J by 3 bases. Germline loops: CDR1 MNHEY, CDR2 SVGEGT. The CDR3 contains 16 residues. CDR3 nucleotide sequence: TGTGCCAGCAGTCTCCCTGGGACAGGGTACAATCAGCCCCAGCATTTT. As protein: CASSLPGTGYNQPQHF.

The chain combines TRBV6-6 with TRBJ2-3, with 9 bases that match TRBD1. The CDR3 has 14 residues. The V segment lost 2 bases and the J segment 3 bases; nucleotides outside the gene matches: 0. The germline V gene encodes CDR1 MNHNY and CDR2 SVGAGI (reference sequence). In DNA, the CDR3 is TGTGCCAGCAGTTACGGACAGGGGACAGATACGCAGTATTTT. Encoded protein: CASSYGQGTDTQYF.

This clone was observed a handful of times. The chain combines TRBV6-5 with TRBJ1-6; 9 bases are a match to TRBD1. CDR3 size: 13 residues. After removal of 8 bases from V and 7 bases from J, the junction contained 3 bases not matched to a gene. Germline CDR1 reads MNHEY; CDR2 reads SVGAGI. This chain's CDR3 is CASGTGNNSPLHF. CDR3 nucleotides: TGTGCCAGCGGGACAGGGAACAATTCACCCCTCCACTTT.

The V gene is TRBV5-4, the J gene TRBJ2-7; 7 bases are a match to TRBD2. Germline V gene sequence: CDR1 SGHNT, CDR2 YYREEE (reference sequence). The CDR3 sequence is 12 residues long. V trimming: 4 bases; J trimming: 7 bases; junction bases outside the gene matches: 5. CDR3 region: CASSPGEGEQYF. In nucleotides, the CDR3 is TGTGCCAGCAGCCCGGGGGAGGGGGAGCAGTACTTC. The variable domain in full, completed from reference TRBV5-4 and TRBJ2-7, reads ETGVTQSPTHLIKTRGQQVTLRCSSQSGHNTVSWYQQALGQGPQFIFQYYREEENGRGNFPPRFSGLQFPNYSSELNVNALELDDSALYLCASSPGEGEQYFGPGTRLTVT.

CDR3: CASSLESSQPQHF. In DNA form, the CDR3 reads TGTGCCAGCAGCTTAGAATCGAGTCAGCCCCAGCATTTT. The chain links TRBV7-9 to TRBJ1-5; D gene unclear. CDR3 length equals 13 residues. The germline gives CDR1 SEHNR, CDR2 FQNEAQ (reference sequence). Trimming pared 1 base from V and 6 bases from J, leaving 7 bases between.

This clone was seen a single time. The gene calls are TRBV28 and TRBJ1-6; TRBD1 is a possible D gene (6 bases). The ends were cut back, 5 bases at V and 10 bases at J, with 15 bases in the middle. Germline V gene sequence: CDR1 MDHEN, CDR2 SYDVKM. The CDR3 spans 14 residues. CDR3 amino acids: CASSNTGSGSPLHF. In nucleotides, the CDR3 is TGTGCCAGCAGTAATACAGGGTCCGGCTCACCCCTCCACTTT. Using reference TRBV28 and TRBJ1-6 for the parts outside the CDR3, the full variable domain is DVKVTQSSRYLVKRTGEKVFLECVQDMDHENMFWYRQDPGLGLRLIYFSYDVKMKEKGDIPEGYSVSREKKERFSLILESASTNQTSMYLCASSNTGSGSPLHFGNGTRLTVT.

The chain is built from TRBV21-1 and TRBJ2-3; the table's TRBD2 call for D was not verified on the DNA. TRBV21-1 is a recognized pseudogene. CDR3 size: 20 residues. The CDR3 region has the DNA TGTGCCAGCAGCATTCACCCTTCCGACGACCGGGGGGGACTCACAGATACGCAGTATTTT. Protein product: CASSIHPSDDRGGLTDTQYF.

This clone was seen only once. The gene calls are TRBV18 and TRBJ2-5, with D perhaps TRBD2 (6 bases). Germline lookup yields CDR1 KGHSH and CDR2 LQKENI. The CDR3 loop spans 15 amino acids. Trimming took off 5 bases at V and 4 bases at J, with 17 bases between the two ends. CDR3 loop: CASSVASSGVETQYF. DNA of the CDR3: TGTGCCAGCTCAGTAGCCAGTTCGGGGGTAGAGACCCAGTACTTC.